This is a list of T cell receptor beta chains from one sample in a study of blood T cell repertoires in COVID-19. TCRdb keeps only in-frame clones here, not all; method: immunoSEQ multiplex PCR. The table includes fewer than 150,000 clones, about 80% detected once. Sequencing was performed on peripheral blood. The source is a human donor in a cohort sampled during active COVID-19. The CDR3 runs from the conserved cysteine through the conserved F or W. The D gene is left open where the match is weak. The size of a clone is reported for some rows only, either as once, few or many, or as a class for expanded clones.

>-|-|TRBJ2-7|TRBV28
TGTGCCAGCAGCCCTTTGATGGTACAGCCTTGGGAGCAGTACTTC
CASSPLMVQPWEQYF
>TRBD1|-|TRBJ1-5|TRBV5-1
TGCGCCAGCAGCTTGGGGACAGGGGTAAATCAGCCCCAGCATTTT
CASSLGTGVNQPQHF
>TRBD2|-|TRBJ2-3|TRBV2
TGTGCCAGCAGCAAGACTAGCGGGGAAGTAGATACGCAGTATTTT
CASSKTSGEVDTQYF
>-|few|TRBJ1-2|TRBV7-2
TGTGCCAGCAGCCCAACCCGAACAGGATCCTATGGCTACACCTTC
CASSPTRTGSYGYTF
>TRBD2|-|TRBJ2-3|TRBV11-2
TGTGCCAGCAGCTGGCGGGGGGCCCTCAGCACAGATACGCAGTATTTT
CASSWRGALSTDTQYF
>-|-|TRBJ1-1|TRBV10-1
TGCGCCAGCAGTGACCTGCAGGGAAACACTGAAGCTTTCTTT
CASSDLQGNTEAFF
>-|-|TRBJ1-6|TRBV5-1
TGCGCCAGCAGCTTGGCACAGGTGGGATCACCCCTCCACTTT
CASSLAQVGSPLHF
>-|-|TRBJ2-4|TRBV29-1
TGCAGCGTAACAGGGCTACAGCCGGAAAACATTCAGTACTTC
CSVTGLQPENIQYF
>TRBD1|-|TRBJ1-5|TRBV27
TGTGCCAGCGCTCCCACAGGGGCGGAGGGCAATCAGCCCCAGCATTTT
CASAPTGAEGNQPQHF
>-|-|TRBJ2-7|TRBV18
TGTGCCAGCTCACCACCGGCAGGGAACTCCTACGAGCAGTACTTC
CASSPPAGNSYEQYF
>-|-|TRBJ2-7|TRBV3-1/TRBV3-2
TGTGCCAGCAGCCAAAAGGGGTCGGGTGACGAGCAGTACTTC
CASSQKGSGDEQYF
>-|-|TRBJ1-5|TRBV2
TGTGCCAGCCAGAGGGAGGGCGTTCAGCCCCAGCATTTT
CASQREGVQPQHF
>-|-|TRBJ1-5|TRBV28
TGTGCCAGCAGTGGGCAGGATTGGGAGCCCCAGCATTTT
CASSGQDWEPQHF
>-|-|TRBJ1-2|TRBV4-1
TGCGCCAGCAGCCCCTATCGACAGGCGTCTATAAGTGGCTACACCTTC
CASSPYRQASISGYTF
>-|-|TRBJ2-2|TRBV18
TGTGCCAGCTCACCACCGAATAGGGGAACGAACACCGGGGAGCTGTTTTTT
CASSPPNRGTNTGELFF
>TRBD1|-|TRBJ2-5|TRBV11-3
TGTGCCAGCAGCCCGGGGACAGGGAGCTGGGAGACCCAGTACTTC
CASSPGTGSWETQYF
>-|-|TRBJ2-3|TRBV18
TGTGCCAGCTCACCACTCGATCAGGGTTCAGATACGCAGTATTTT
CASSPLDQGSDTQYF
>-|-|TRBJ1-5|TRBV7-2
TGTGCCAGCAGCTTAGGGTTAGGCAATCAGCCCCAGCATTTT
CASSLGLGNQPQHF
>TRBD1|-|TRBJ2-7|TRBV4-1
TGCGCCAGCAGCCCCCCCCGGGGACAGTACTACGAGCAGTACTTC
CASSPPRGQYYEQYF
>-|-|TRBJ1-1|TRBV19
TGTGCCAGTATCCCGGGGTATTTGGGCCCTGAAGCTTTCTTT
CASIPGYLGPEAFF
>TRBD1|-|TRBJ2-2|TRBV2
TGTGCCAGCAGCGAACAGGGGAGCACCGGGGAGCTGTTTTTT
CASSEQGSTGELFF
>TRBD2|-|TRBJ2-3|TRBV10-2
TGCGCCAGCAGGGAAAGCGGGGGCCCCGAGGTTACGCAGTATTTT
CASRESGGPEVTQYF
>-|few|TRBJ1-5|TRBV5-1
TGCGCCAGCAGCCCGACAGGCGGTAGCAATCAGCCCCAGCATTTT
CASSPTGGSNQPQHF
>TRBD1|-|TRBJ1-2|TRBV7-8
TGTGCCAGCAGCAATGACAGGGGGTCCAACTATGGCTACACCTTC
CASSNDRGSNYGYTF
>TRBD1|-|TRBJ2-2|TRBV12-5
TGTGCTAGTACGGGACAGATCACCGGGGAGCTGTTTTTT
CASTGQITGELFF
>TRBD2|once|TRBJ2-3|TRBV7-3
TGTGCCAGCAGCCCCAGCGGGGGGAAGGCAGATACGCAGTATTTT
CASSPSGGKADTQYF
>TRBD2|-|TRBJ2-3|TRBV19
TGTGCCAGTAGCTCGCCCCGAGGGACTAGCGGGACGAGCACAGATACGCAGTATTTT
CASSSPRGTSGTSTDTQYF
>-|-|TRBJ1-5|TRBV19
TGTGCCAGTAGCGGACAGTTTGGCGCAGTGGGCAATCAGCCCCAGCATTTT
CASSGQFGAVGNQPQHF
>TRBD1|-|TRBJ1-2|TRBV4-1
TGCGCCAGCAGCGCCCCGGGACAGGGGGTAAGGGGAAACTATGGCTACACCTTC
CASSAPGQGVRGNYGYTF
>-|-|TRBJ2-6|TRBV7-4
TGTGCCAGCAGCTTGGGGGGCTCTGGGGCCAACGTCCTGACTTTC
CASSLGGSGANVLTF
>-|-|TRBJ2-6|TRBV19
TGTGCCAGTAGTATTCGGTCAGGTGCAAAGGCCAACGTCCTGACTTTC
CASSIRSGAKANVLTF
>-|-|TRBJ2-1|TRBV11-2
TGTGCCAGCAGCCTTTCTACAGGGTCCAATGAGCAGTTCTTC
CASSLSTGSNEQFF
>-|-|TRBJ2-5|TRBV7-2
TGTGCCAGCAGCCTTACCTGGGGGGTTCAACAAGAGACCCAGTACTTC
CASSLTWGVQQETQYF
>-|-|TRBJ2-3|TRBV27
TGTGCCAGCCGTAACACAGATACGCAGTATTTT
CASRNTDTQYF
>TRBD2|-|TRBJ2-5|TRBV9
TGTGCCAGCAGCGTTAGCGGGGGGGCTGAGACCCAGTACTTC
CASSVSGGAETQYF
>-|few|TRBJ2-7|TRBV13
TGTGCCAGCAGCTTAGGGGTATCGAGCTCCTACGAGCAGTACTTC
CASSLGVSSSYEQYF
>-|-|TRBJ2-1|TRBV18
TGTGCCAGCTCAACTTATGGGGGGGCCTATGAGCAGTTCTTC
CASSTYGGAYEQFF
>TRBD2|-|TRBJ2-1|TRBV3-1/TRBV3-2
TGTGCCAGCAGCCCGCGGGGGAGTACCTACAATGAGCAGTTCTTC
CASSPRGSTYNEQFF
>-|-|TRBJ2-1|TRBV5-1
TGCGCCAGCAGCTTGGCTGTAGGGGGGGAAGGTGAGCAGTTCTTC
CASSLAVGGEGEQFF
>-|-|TRBJ1-2|TRBV19
TGTGCCAGTAGTATAGGATCGGGGATCTATGGCTACACCTTC
CASSIGSGIYGYTF
>TRBD1|-|TRBJ2-7|TRBV2
TGTGCCAGCAGTACGCAGGGGGCTGCCTACGAGCAGTACTTC
CASSTQGAAYEQYF
>TRBD2|-|TRBJ2-3|TRBV6-5
TGTGCCAGCCTCCGGGGGGGGACACCAGATACGCAGTATTTT
CASLRGGTPDTQYF
>TRBD1|-|TRBJ1-2|TRBV27
TGTGCCAGCAGTTATGGACAGGGAGAGTATGGCTACACCTTC
CASSYGQGEYGYTF
>TRBD1|-|TRBJ2-3|TRBV2
TGTGCCAGCAATAGACAGGGGGCTATCCCAGATACGCAGTATTTT
CASNRQGAIPDTQYF
>TRBD1|-|TRBJ2-3|TRBV5-6
TGTGCCAGCAGCTTGTATGGACAGGGGGTAGATACGCAGTATTTT
CASSLYGQGVDTQYF
>-|-|TRBJ1-6|TRBV12-3/TRBV12-4
TGTGCCAGCAGTTTGGGGGGTAGCTCACCCCTCCACTTT
CASSLGGSSPLHF